This T cell receptor (beta chain) was sequenced in a study of T-cell reconstitution after alpha-beta-depleted transplantation in children. Study-wide results and caveats: T-cell numbers and diversity one year post-transplant derived largely from freshly generated T cells.

This clonotype was counted many times. What it binds is not known. CDR1 is LNHNV, CDR2 YYDKDF, per germline (reference sequence). The CDR3 runs to 15 residues. V lost 1 base and J 2 bases, leaving 10 bases between the germline ends. TCRbeta library preparation incorporated unique molecular identifiers. TCRdb re-derived calls from the PCR reads in MiXCR, one entry per CDR3 protein. This table holds approximately 170,000 distinct CDR3 sequences, more than 9.5% found once. This specimen was PBMCs, taken before TCRalphabeta/CD19-depleted stem cell transplant. The TCR originated in a boy younger than 10 with acute myeloid leukemia, due to receive a stem cell transplant. J is TRBJ2-3 and V is TRBV15; D is possibly TRBD1 (5 bases). CDR3 region: CATSRVRVPTDTQYF. The CDR3 coding sequence is TGTGCCACCAGCAGAGTCAGGGTACCCACAGATACGCAGTATTTT.